The clone carrying this T cell receptor (beta chain) has just a few counts. Antigen specificity is unknown. Germline loops: CDR1 DFQATT, CDR2 SNEGSKA (reference sequence). The J segment lost 2 bases and the V segment lost 3 bases, leaving 8 bases of the junction unmatched. The CDR3 runs 15 residues. The data stem from a study of T-cell reconstitution after alpha-beta-depleted transplantation in children. Study outcomes and limitations: One year post-transplant, T-cell counts and diversity were largely derived from T cells produced anew. Some patients showed high day-60 TCRbeta diversity, which derived from surviving recipient T cells and thymic progenitors.

A TCRbeta library incorporating unique molecular identifiers was prepared. TCRdb reanalysed the PCR reads using MiXCR and keeps one entry per CDR3 protein. The sample lists fewer than 750,000 distinct CDR3 sequences, 25% to 30% seen once, with under 45% in the top ten. The sequencing here drew on PBMCs, taken before TCRalphabeta/CD19-depleted stem cell transplant. The TCR originated in a boy under three years old with Wiskott-Aldrich syndrome, due to receive a stem cell transplant. J is TRBJ2-7 and V is TRBV20-1, with 9 bases aligning to TRBD2. CDR3 residues: CSASVPTSGTYEQYF. The DNA of the CDR3 is TGCAGTGCTAGTGTTCCGACTAGCGGTACCTACGAGCAGTACTTC.